The present T cell receptor (beta chain) was sequenced within a study of blood T cell repertoires in COVID-19. Across the study: T cells, B-cell-depleted T cells, or PBMCs supplied cDNA or gDNA.

Using immunoSEQ multiplex PCR, the repertoire was profiled, and TCRdb retains in-frame clones only, with some absent. The data contain under 170,000 clones, around 87% of them seen just once; the ten biggest clones take up roughly 4.5%. The germline V gene has CDR1 ENHRY and CDR2 SYGVKD. V was pared by 10 bases and J by 4 bases, with 6 bases of the junction left unmatched. The CDR3 spans 14 residues. The specimen was peripheral blood. The chain combines TRBV10-3 with TRBJ2-1; TRBD2 matches 11 bases. This sequence originates from a woman aged 60 to 75 with active or convalescent COVID-19. The CDR3 DNA is TGTGCCACCACGGTAGCGGGGGGGTACAATGAGCAGTTCTTC. Translation gives CATTVAGGYNEQFF.